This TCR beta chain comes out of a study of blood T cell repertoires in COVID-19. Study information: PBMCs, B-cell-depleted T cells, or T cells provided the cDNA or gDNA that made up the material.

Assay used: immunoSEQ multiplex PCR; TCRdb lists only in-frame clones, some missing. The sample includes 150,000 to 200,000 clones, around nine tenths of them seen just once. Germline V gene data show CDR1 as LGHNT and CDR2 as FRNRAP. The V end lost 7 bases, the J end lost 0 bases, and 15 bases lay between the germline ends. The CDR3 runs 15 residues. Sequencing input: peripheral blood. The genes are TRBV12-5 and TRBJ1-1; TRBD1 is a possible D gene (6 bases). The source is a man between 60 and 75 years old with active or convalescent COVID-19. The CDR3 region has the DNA TGTGCTAGTGCCAAGAACAGGGATTTGAACACTGAAGCTTTCTTT. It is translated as CASAKNRDLNTEAFF.